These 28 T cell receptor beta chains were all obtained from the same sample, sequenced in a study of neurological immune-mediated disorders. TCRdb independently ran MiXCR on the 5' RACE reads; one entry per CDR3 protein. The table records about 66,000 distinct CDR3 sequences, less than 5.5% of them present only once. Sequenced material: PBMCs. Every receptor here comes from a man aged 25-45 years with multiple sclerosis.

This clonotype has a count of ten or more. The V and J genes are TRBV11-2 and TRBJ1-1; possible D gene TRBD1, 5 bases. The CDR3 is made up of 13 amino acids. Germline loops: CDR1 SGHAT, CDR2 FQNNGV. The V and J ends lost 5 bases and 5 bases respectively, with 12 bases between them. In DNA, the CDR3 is TGTGCCAGCAGCCCGGGCCGGGGGACTGAAGCTTTCTTT. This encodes CASSPGRGTEAFF.

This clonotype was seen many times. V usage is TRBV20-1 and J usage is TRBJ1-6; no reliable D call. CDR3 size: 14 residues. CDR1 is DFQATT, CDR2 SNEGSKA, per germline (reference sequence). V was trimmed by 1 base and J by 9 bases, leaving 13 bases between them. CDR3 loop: CSARVGQRGSPLHF. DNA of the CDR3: TGCAGTGCTAGAGTCGGTCAGAGAGGTTCACCCCTCCACTTT.

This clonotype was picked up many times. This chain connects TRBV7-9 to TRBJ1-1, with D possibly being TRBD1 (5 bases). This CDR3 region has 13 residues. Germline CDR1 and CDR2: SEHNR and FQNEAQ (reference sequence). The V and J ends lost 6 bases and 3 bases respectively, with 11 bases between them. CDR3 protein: CASSLRGDTEAFF. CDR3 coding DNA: TGTGCCAGCAGTTTGCGGGGCGACACTGAAGCTTTCTTT.

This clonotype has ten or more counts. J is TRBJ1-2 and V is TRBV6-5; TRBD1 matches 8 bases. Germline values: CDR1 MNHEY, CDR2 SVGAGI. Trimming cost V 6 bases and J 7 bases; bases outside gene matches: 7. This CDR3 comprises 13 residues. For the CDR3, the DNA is TGTGCCAGCAGCACAGGGGGTCGCGGTGGCTACACCTTC. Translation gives CASSTGGRGGYTF.

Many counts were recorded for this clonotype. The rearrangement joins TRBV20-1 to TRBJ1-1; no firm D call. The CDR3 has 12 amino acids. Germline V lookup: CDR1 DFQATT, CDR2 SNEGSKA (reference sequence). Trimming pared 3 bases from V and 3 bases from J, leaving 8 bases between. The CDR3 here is CSARSRDTEAFF. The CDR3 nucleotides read TGCAGTGCTAGGTCGAGGGACACTGAAGCTTTCTTT.

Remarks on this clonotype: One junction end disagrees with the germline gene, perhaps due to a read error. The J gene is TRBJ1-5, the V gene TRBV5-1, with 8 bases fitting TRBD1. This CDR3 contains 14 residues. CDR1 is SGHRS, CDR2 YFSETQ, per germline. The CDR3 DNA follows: TGCGCCAGCAGCTTTTGCAGGGGGCGTCAGCCCCAGAATTTT. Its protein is CASSFCRGRQPQNF.

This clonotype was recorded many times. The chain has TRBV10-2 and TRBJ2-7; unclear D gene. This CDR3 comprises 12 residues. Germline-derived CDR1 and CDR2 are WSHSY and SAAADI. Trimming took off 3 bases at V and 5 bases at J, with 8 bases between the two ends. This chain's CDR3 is CASSDRGNEQYV. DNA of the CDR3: TGCGCCAGCAGTGATAGAGGTAACGAGCAGTACGTC.

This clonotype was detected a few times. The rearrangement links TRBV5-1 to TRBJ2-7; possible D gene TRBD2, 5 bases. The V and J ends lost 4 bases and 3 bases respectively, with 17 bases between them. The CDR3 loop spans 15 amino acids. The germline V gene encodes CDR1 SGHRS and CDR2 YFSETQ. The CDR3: CASSLSAGPNYEQYV. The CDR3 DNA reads TGCGCCAGCAGCCTATCCGCGGGCCCGAACTACGAGCAGTACGTC.

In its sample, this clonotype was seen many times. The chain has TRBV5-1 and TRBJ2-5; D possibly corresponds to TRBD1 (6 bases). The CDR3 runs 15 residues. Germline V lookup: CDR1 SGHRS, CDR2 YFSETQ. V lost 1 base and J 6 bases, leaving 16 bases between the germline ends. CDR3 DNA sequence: TGCGCCAGCAGCTTGTGGGGGCGCGGAGAACAGACCCAGTACTTC. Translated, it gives CASSLWGRGEQTQYF.

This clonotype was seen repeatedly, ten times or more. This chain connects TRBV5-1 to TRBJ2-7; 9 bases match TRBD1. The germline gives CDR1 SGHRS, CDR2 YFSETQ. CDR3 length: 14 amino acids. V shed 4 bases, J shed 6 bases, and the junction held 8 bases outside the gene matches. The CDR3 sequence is CASSPGQGESEQYF. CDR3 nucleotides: TGCGCCAGCAGCCCGGGACAGGGAGAAAGCGAGCAGTACTTC.

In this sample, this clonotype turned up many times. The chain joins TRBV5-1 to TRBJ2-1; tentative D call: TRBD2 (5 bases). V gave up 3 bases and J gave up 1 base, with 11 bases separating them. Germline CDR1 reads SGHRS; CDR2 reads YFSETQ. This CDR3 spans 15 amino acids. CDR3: CASSSERSSYNEQFF. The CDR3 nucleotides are TGCGCCAGCAGCTCGGAGCGGTCGTCCTACAATGAGCAGTTCTTC.

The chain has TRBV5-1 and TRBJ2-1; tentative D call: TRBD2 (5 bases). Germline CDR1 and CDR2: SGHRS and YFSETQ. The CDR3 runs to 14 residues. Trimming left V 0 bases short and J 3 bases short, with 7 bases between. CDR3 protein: CASSLAGNYNEQFF. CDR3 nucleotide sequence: TGCGCCAGCAGCTTGGCGGGAAACTACAATGAGCAGTTCTTC.

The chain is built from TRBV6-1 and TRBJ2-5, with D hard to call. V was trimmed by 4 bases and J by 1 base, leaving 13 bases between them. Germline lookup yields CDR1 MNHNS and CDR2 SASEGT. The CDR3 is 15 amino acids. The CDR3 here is CASSAKGRIQETQYF. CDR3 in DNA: TGTGCCAGCAGTGCCAAAGGACGTATCCAAGAGACCCAGTACTTC.

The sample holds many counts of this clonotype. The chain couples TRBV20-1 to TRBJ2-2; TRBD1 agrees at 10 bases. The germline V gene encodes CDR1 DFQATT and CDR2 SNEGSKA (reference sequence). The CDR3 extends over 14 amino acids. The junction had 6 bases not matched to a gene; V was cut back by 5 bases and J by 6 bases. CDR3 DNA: TGCAGTGCTGGGGGGACAGGGGATCCCGGGGAGCTGTTTTTT. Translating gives CSAGGTGDPGELFF.

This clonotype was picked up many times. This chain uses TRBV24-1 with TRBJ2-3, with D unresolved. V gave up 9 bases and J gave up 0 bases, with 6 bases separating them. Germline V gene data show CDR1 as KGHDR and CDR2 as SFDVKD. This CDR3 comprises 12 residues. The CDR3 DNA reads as TGTGCCACCGCCCGTAGCACAGATACGCAGTATTTT. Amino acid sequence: CATARSTDTQYF.

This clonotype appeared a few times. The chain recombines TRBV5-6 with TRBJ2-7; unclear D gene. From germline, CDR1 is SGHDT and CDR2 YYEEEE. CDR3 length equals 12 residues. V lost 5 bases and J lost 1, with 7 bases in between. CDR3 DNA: TGTGCCAGCAGTACAGAGTCCTACGAGCAGTACTTC. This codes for CASSTESYEQYF. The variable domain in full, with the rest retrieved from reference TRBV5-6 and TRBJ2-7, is DAGVTQSPTHLIKTRGQQVTLRCSPKSGHDTVSWYQQALGQGPQFIFQYYEEEERQRGNFPDRFSGHQFPNYSSELNVNALLLGDSALYLCASSTESYEQYFGPGTRLTVT.

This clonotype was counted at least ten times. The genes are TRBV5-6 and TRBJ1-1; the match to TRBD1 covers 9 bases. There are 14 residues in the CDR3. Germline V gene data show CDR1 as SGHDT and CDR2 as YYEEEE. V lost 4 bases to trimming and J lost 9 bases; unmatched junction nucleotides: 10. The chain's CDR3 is CASSAEGTGIKAFF. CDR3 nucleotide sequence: TGTGCCAGCAGCGCCGAGGGGACAGGGATCAAAGCTTTCTTT.

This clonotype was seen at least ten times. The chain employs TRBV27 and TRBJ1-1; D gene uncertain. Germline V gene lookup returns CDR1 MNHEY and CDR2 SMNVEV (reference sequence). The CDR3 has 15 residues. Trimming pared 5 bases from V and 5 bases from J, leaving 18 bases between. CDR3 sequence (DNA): TGTGCCAGCAGTCCTTCAGGACTGGGGAGAACTGAAGCTTTCTTT. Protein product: CASSPSGLGRTEAFF.

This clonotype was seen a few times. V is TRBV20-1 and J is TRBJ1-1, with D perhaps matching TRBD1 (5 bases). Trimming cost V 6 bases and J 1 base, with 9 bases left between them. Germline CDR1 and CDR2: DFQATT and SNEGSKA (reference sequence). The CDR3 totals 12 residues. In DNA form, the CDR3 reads TGCAGTGCCCCAGGGAGGAACACTGAAGCTTTCTTT. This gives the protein CSAPGRNTEAFF.

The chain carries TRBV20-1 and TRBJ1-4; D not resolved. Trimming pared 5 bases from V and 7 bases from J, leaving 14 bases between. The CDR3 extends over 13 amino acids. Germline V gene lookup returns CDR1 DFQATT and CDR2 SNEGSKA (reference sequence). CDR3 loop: CSARSGEGEKLFF. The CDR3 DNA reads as TGCAGTGCTCGTTCCGGGGAGGGTGAAAAACTGTTTTTT.

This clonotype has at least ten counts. CDR3 protein: CASSPTEARRPAFF. The CDR3 region has the DNA TGTGCCAGCAGTCCTACAGAGGCAAGGCGACCAGCTTTCTTT. The rearrangement uses TRBV3-1 and TRBJ1-1; D unclear. This CDR3 region has 14 residues. Looked up from germline, CDR1 is LGHDT and CDR2 is YNNKEL (reference sequence). Trimming took off 6 bases at V and 10 bases at J, with 21 bases between the two ends.

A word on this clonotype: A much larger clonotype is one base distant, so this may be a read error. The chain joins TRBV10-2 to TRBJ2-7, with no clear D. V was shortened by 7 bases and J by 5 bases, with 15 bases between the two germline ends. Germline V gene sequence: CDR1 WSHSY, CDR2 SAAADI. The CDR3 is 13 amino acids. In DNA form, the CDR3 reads TGCGCCAGCATTCCCATGGGAAGCCACGAGCAGTACTTC. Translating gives CASIPMGSHEQYF.

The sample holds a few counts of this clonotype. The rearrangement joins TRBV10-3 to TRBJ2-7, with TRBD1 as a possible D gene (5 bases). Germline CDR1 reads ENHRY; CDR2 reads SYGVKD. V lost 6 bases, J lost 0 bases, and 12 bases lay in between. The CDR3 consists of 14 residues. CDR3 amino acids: CAISRSDNSYEQYF. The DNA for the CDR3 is TGTGCCATCAGCCGCTCGGACAACTCCTACGAGCAGTACTTC.

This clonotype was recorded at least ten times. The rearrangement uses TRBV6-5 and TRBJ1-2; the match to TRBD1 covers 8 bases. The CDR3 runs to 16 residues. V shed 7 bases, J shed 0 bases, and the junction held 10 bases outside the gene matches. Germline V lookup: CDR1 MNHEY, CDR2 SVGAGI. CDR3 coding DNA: TGTGCCAGCAAGGACAGGGAAGGAGCCTCTAACTATGGCTACACCTTC. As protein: CASKDREGASNYGYTF.

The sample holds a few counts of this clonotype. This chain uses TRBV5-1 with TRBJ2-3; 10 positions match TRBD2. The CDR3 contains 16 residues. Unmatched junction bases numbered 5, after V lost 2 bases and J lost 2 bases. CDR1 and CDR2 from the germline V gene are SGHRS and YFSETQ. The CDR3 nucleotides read TGCGCCAGCAGCTTTAGCGGGGGGCCAACCACAGATACGCAGTATTTT. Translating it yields CASSFSGGPTTDTQYF.

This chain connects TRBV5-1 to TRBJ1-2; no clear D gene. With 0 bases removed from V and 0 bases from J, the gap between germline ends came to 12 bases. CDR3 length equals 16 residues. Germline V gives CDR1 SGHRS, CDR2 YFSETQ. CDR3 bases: TGCGCCAGCAGCTTGGGAGCATCCTCAACTAACTATGGCTACACCTTC. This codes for CASSLGASSTNYGYTF.

Here the CDR3 reads CASSLQSTGGAGSPLHF. The CDR3 DNA is TGTGCCAGCAGCTTACAGAGTACAGGGGGAGCAGGCTCACCCCTCCACTTT. The chain links TRBV7-6 to TRBJ1-6; TRBD1 agrees at 8 bases. With 2 bases clipped from V and 10 bases from J, the junction kept 13 bases outside the gene matches. CDR1 is SGHVS and CDR2 is FNYEAQ in the germline V gene. The CDR3 has 17 residues.

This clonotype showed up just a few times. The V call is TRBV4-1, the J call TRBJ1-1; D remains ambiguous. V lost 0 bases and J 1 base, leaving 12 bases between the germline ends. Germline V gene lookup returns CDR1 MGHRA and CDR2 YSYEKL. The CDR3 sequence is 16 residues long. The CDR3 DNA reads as TGCGCCAGCAGCCAAGATAATGGTCCCCGGAACACTGAAGCTTTCTTT. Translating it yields CASSQDNGPRNTEAFF.